The subject of this entry is one T cell receptor (beta chain). Germline V CDR1 and CDR2: SGHDT, YYEEEE. This CDR3 is 16 amino acids long. The trim removed 2 bases at V and 1 base at J, leaving 3 bases unmatched. This entry comes from a study of blood T cell repertoires in COVID-19. Libraries were prepared by immunoSEQ multiplex PCR; TCRdb keeps only in-frame clonotypes and omits some of them. The sample holds approximately 280,000 clones, approximately 86% seen once. Sequenced input: PBMCs or T cells enriched from blood (not recorded which). The clonotype was recovered from a young woman who had recovered from COVID-19. This chain joins TRBV5-6 and TRBJ2-7; 13 nucleotides match TRBD2. The CDR3 is CASSFWTSGRSYEQYF. In DNA form, the CDR3 reads TGTGCCAGCAGCTTTTGGACTAGCGGGAGATCCTACGAGCAGTACTTC.